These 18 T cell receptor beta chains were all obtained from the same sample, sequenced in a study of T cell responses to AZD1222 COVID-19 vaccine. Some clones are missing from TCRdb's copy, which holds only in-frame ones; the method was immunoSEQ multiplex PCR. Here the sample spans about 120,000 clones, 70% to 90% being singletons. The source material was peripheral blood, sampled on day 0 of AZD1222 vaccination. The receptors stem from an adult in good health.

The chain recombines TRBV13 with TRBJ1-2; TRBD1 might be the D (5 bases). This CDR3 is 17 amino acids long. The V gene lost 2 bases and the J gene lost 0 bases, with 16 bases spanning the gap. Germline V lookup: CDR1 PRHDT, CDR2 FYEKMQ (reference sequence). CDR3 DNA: TGTGCCAGCAGCTTACTCTTGAGACAGAAAACTAACTATGGCTACACCTTC. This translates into CASSLLLRQKTNYGYTF.

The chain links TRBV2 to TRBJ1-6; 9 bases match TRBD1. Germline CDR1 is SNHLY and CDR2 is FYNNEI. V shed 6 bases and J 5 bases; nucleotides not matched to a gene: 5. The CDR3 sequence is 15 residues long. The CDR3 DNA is TGTGCCAGCAGGGAAACAGGGGGCAATAATTCACCCCTCCACTTT. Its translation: CASRETGGNNSPLHF.

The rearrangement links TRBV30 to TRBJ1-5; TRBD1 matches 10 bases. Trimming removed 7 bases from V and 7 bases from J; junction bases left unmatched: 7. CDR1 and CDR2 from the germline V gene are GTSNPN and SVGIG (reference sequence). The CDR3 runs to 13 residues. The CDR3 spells CALGQGMEQPQHF. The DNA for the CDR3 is TGTGCCTTGGGACAGGGGATGGAGCAGCCCCAGCATTTT.

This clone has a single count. The CDR3 DNA reads as TGTGCCAGCAGCTTAGCGGGTTTCTCTTCGTACAATGAGCAGTTCTTC. It yields the protein CASSLAGFSSYNEQFF. The chain uses TRBV7-2 and TRBJ2-1; D remains unclear. This CDR3 has 16 residues. The germline gives CDR1 SGHTA, CDR2 FQGNSA. With 0 bases removed from V and 4 bases from J, the gap between germline ends came to 13 bases.

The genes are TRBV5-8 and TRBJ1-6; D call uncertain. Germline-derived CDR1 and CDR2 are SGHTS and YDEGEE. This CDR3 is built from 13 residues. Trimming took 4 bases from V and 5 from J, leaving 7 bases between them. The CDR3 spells CASSPTHNSPLHF. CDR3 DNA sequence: TGTGCCAGCAGCCCCACGCATAATTCACCCCTCCACTTT.

CDR3 coding DNA: TGTGCCAGCAGTACCCAGAAAACGGGTACGCAGTATTTT. This encodes CASSTQKTGTQYF. This chain connects TRBV27 to TRBJ2-3; D remains ambiguous. CDR1 is MNHEY, CDR2 SMNVEV, per germline (reference sequence). CDR3 length: 13 amino acids. The ends were cut back, 5 bases at V and 8 bases at J, with 14 bases in the middle.

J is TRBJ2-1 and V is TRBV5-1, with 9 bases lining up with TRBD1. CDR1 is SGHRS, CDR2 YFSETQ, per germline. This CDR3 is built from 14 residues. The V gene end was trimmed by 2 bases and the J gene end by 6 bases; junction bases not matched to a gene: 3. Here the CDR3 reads CASSLQGASNEQFF. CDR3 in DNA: TGCGCCAGCAGCTTACAGGGGGCAAGCAATGAGCAGTTCTTC. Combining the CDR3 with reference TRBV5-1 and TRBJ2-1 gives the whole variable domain KAGVTQTPRYLIKTRGQQVTLSCSPISGHRSVSWYQQTPGQGLQFLFEYFSETQRNKGNFPGRFSGRQFSNSRSEMNVSTLELGDSALYLCASSLQGASNEQFFGPGTRLTVL.

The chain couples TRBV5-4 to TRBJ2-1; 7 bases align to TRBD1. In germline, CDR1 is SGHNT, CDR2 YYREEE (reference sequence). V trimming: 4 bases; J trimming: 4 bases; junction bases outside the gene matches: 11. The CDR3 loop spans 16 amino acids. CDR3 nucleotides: TGTGCCAGCAGCCGTAAGGCACAGGGGTCGTACAATGAGCAGTTCTTC. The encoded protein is CASSRKAQGSYNEQFF.

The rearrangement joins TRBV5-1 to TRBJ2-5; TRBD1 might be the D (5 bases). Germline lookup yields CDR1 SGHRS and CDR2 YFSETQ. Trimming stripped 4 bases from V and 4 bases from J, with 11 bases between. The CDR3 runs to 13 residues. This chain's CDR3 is CASSKDTGETQYF. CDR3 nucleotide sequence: TGCGCCAGCAGCAAGGACACGGGAGAGACCCAGTACTTC.

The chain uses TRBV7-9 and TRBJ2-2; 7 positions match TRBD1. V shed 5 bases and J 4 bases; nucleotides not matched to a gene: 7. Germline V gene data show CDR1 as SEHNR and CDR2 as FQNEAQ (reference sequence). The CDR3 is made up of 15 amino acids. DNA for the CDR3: TGTGCCAGCAGCGCCCGACAGGGTGGCACCGGGGAGCTGTTTTTT. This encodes CASSARQGGTGELFF.

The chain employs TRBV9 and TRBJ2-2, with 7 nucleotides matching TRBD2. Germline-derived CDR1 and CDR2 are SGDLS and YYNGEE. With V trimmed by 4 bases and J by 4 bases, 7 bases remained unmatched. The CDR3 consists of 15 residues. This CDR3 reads CASSSAGVGTGELFF. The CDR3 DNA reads TGTGCCAGCAGCTCCGCGGGAGTTGGCACCGGGGAGCTGTTTTTT.

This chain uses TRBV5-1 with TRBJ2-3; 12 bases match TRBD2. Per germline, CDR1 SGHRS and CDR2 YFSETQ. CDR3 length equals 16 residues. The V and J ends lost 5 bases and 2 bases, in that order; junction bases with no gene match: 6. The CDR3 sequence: CASRTGLAGSTDTQYF. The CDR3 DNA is TGCGCCAGCAGAACGGGACTAGCGGGTTCCACAGATACGCAGTATTTT.

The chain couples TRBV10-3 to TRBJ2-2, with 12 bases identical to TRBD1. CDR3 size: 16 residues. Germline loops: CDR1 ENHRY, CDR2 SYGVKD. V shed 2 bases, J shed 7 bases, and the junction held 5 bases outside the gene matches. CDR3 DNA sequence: TGTGCCATCAGTGAGCCGGGACAGGGGGCCGGCGGGGAGCTGTTTTTT. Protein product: CAISEPGQGAGGELFF.

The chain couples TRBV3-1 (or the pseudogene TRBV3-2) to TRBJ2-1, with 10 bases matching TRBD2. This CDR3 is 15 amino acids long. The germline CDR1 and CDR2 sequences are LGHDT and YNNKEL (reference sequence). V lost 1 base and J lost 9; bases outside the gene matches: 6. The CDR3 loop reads CASSQVAAGGGEQFF. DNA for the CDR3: TGTGCCAGCAGCCAAGTCGCAGCGGGAGGGGGTGAGCAGTTCTTC.

Written as DNA, the CDR3 is TGTGCCAGCAGTTACAGGGGAATGGGTGAAAAACTGTTTTTT. Its translation: CASSYRGMGEKLFF. This sequence joins TRBV2 and TRBJ1-4; 7 bases align to TRBD1. The trim removed 5 bases at V and 7 bases at J, leaving 7 bases unmatched. CDR1 is SNHLY, CDR2 FYNNEI, per germline. There are 14 residues in the CDR3.

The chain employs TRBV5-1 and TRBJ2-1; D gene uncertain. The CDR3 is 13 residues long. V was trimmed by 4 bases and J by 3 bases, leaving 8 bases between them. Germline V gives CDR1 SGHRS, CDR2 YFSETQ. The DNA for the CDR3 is TGCGCCAGCAGCCCACAGATCTACAATGAGCAGTTCTTC. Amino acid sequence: CASSPQIYNEQFF.

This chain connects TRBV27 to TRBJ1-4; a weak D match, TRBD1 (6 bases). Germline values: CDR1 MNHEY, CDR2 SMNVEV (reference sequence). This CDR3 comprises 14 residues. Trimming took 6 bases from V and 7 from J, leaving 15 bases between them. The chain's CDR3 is CASSPTGIGEKLFF. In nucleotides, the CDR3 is TGTGCCAGCAGCCCTACAGGGATAGGTGAAAAACTGTTTTTT.

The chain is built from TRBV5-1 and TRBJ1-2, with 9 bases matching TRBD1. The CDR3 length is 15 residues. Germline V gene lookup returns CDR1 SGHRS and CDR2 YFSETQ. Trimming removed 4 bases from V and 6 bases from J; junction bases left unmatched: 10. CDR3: CASSAATGQGHGYTF. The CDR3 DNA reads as TGCGCCAGCAGCGCCGCAACGGGACAGGGTCATGGCTACACCTTC.